A single sample is the source of the 27 T cell receptor beta chains below, sequenced in a study of CD4 and CD8 cells across lung adenocarcinoma regions. TCRdb fed the PCR reads into MiXCR, producing one record per CDR3 protein. The table has approximately 19,000 distinct CDR3 sequences, approximately 54% seen once. The sequencing sample was made of CD8+ T cells from the center of a lung tumor. These receptors were taken from a female donor with lung adenocarcinoma. The CD4 and CD8 labels of this study may be unreliable.

In the case of this clonotype: One end of the junction is discordant with germline, which a read error may explain. This chain links TRBV6-5 with TRBJ2-3; D unclear. The CDR3 sequence is 12 residues long. The germline V gene encodes CDR1 MNHEY and CDR2 SVGAGI. For the CDR3, the DNA is TGTGCCAGGAGTTACGACCAAGATACGCAGTATTTT. Translation gives CARSYDQDTQYF.

Many counts were recorded for this clonotype. This rearrangement joins TRBV4-1 to TRBJ2-1; 13 nucleotides agree with TRBD2. Germline V gives CDR1 MGHRA, CDR2 YSYEKL. This CDR3 spans 17 amino acids. After removal of 0 bases from V and 8 bases from J, the junction contained 7 bases not matched to a gene. The CDR3 spells CASSQDPGLAGAYEQFF. CDR3 in DNA: TGCGCCAGCAGCCAAGACCCCGGACTAGCGGGAGCCTATGAGCAGTTCTTC.

The count of this clonotype is one. This chain links TRBV27 with TRBJ2-5, with 12 nucleotides matching TRBD2. The J call is uncertain, as TRBJ2-3 better fits the DNA end. The CDR3 is made up of 16 amino acids. CDR1 is MNHEY and CDR2 is SMNVEV in the germline V gene (reference sequence). The CDR3 region has the DNA TGTGCCAGCAGGGGTCTAGCGGGAGGGCAACAAGAGACCCAGTATTTT. Translating gives CASRGLAGGQQETQYF.

A remark on this clonotype: One end of the junction fails to match germline, which may point to a read error. The chain is built from TRBV6-1 and TRBJ2-4; TRBD1 aligns across 10 bases. This CDR3 comprises 15 residues. Germline-derived CDR1 and CDR2 are MNHNS and SASEGT. CDR3 sequence: CASGAGTGATNMQYF. DNA of the CDR3: TGTGCCAGCGGTGCGGGGACAGGGGCCACAAACATGCAGTACTTC.

This clonotype was recorded a few times. J is TRBJ2-2 and V is TRBV6-1; 7 nucleotides agree with TRBD1. Looked up from germline, CDR1 is MNHNS and CDR2 is SASEGT. The CDR3 loop spans 16 amino acids. V was clipped by 9 bases and J by 2 bases; unmatched bases: 12. The CDR3 region is CASKRPGQVNTGELFF. The CDR3 nucleotides read TGTGCCAGTAAACGACCAGGACAGGTCAACACCGGGGAGCTGTTTTTT.

The V call is TRBV5-1, the J call TRBJ2-3; TRBD1 matches 7 bases. This CDR3 comprises 14 residues. Losses at the gene ends were 4 bases for V and 1 base for J; bases not matched to a gene: 3. Germline lookup yields CDR1 SGHRS and CDR2 YFSETQ. This CDR3 reads CASSDRAGTDTQYF. The CDR3 DNA is TGCGCCAGCAGCGACAGGGCTGGCACAGATACGCAGTATTTT.

The chain combines TRBV6-5 with TRBJ1-1, with TRBD1 as a possible D gene (6 bases). The CDR3 is 16 amino acids. Trimming removed 0 bases from V and 1 base from J, with 12 bases in between. Per the germline V gene, CDR1 is MNHEY and CDR2 is SVGAGI. CDR3 residues: CASSYSTGAANTEAFF. The CDR3 region has the DNA TGTGCCAGCAGTTACTCGACGGGGGCCGCGAACACTGAAGCTTTCTTT.

The chain recombines TRBV12-3 or TRBV12-4 with TRBJ2-3; 8 nucleotides line up with TRBD2. The V and J ends lost 6 bases and 3 bases, in that order; junction bases with no gene match: 5. This CDR3 is 14 amino acids long. CDR3 protein: CASRPGGLTDTQYF. CDR3 sequence (DNA): TGTGCCAGCAGGCCGGGAGGGCTGACAGATACGCAGTATTTT.

With regard to this clonotype: An end of the junction differs from the germline gene, which may be a read error. The genes are TRBV6-5 and TRBJ2-5; no reliable D call. The CDR3 loop spans 14 amino acids. CDR1 and CDR2 (germline): MNHEY, SVGAGI. The CDR3 sequence is CASSYSPLEETQYF. CDR3 nucleotide sequence: TGTGCCAGCAGTTACTCTCCTCTAGAAGAGACCCAGTATTTC.

By sample share, this clonotype is medium-sized. This chain joins TRBV12-3 or TRBV12-4 and TRBJ2-5; no clear D. This CDR3 region has 14 residues. V was trimmed by 5 bases and J by 5 bases, leaving 15 bases between them. The CDR3 coding sequence is TGTGCCAGCAGTCCCCAGACGAGCAGGGAGACCCAGTACTTC. The encoded protein is CASSPQTSRETQYF.

CDR3 DNA sequence: TGTGCCAGCAGCCCAGGGGGCGCGGGGGGCAACTATGGCTACACCTTC. Translation gives CASSPGGAGGNYGYTF. The chain links TRBV7-2 to TRBJ1-2; 8 bases line up with TRBD1. CDR3 length: 16 amino acids. Germline trimming cut 5 bases from V and 2 bases from J; bases unmatched to any gene: 10. In germline, CDR1 is SGHTA, CDR2 FQGNSA. The whole variable domain, filled in from reference TRBV7-2 and TRBJ1-2, reads GAGVSQSPSNKVTEKGKDVELRCDPISGHTALYWYRQSLGQGLEFLIYFQGNSAPDKSGLPSDRFSAERTGGSVSTLTIQRTQQEDSAVYLCASSPGGAGGNYGYTFGSGTRLTVV.

The J gene is TRBJ2-1, the V gene TRBV9; 7 nucleotides agree with TRBD2. The junction had 13 bases not matched to a gene; V was cut back by 0 bases and J by 10 bases. This CDR3 contains 16 residues. Germline V CDR1 and CDR2: SGDLS, YYNGEE. The CDR3 reads CASSVAVWGGREEQFF. The DNA for the CDR3 is TGTGCCAGCAGCGTAGCGGTGTGGGGCGGGAGAGAAGAGCAGTTCTTC.

The chain joins TRBV2 to TRBJ2-1; D may correspond to TRBD1 or TRBD2 (5 bases each). There are 15 residues in the CDR3. The V end lost 3 bases, the J end lost 9 bases, and 18 bases lay between the germline ends. Per germline, CDR1 SNHLY and CDR2 FYNNEI. The CDR3, as DNA: TGTGCCAGCAGTGATTTGGGCAAGCATGGGGGTGAGCAGTTCTTC. Translating it yields CASSDLGKHGGEQFF.

This clonotype is medium-sized. The rearrangement joins TRBV7-8 to TRBJ2-1; 7 bases are a match to TRBD2. Per germline, CDR1 SGHVS and CDR2 FQNEAQ. There are 16 residues in the CDR3. Germline trimming cut 1 base from V and 0 bases from J; bases unmatched to any gene: 3. The CDR3 region is CASSLGTSRSYNEQFF. The CDR3 nucleotides are TGTGCCAGCAGCTTAGGGACTAGTCGCTCCTACAATGAGCAGTTCTTC.

In the case of this clonotype: The germline gene is not matched at one end of the junction; a read error may be the cause. V is TRBV10-1 and J is TRBJ2-1; D assignment may be TRBD1 or TRBD2 (5 bases each). Near its end, the DNA agrees better with TRBJ2-2, so the J call may be wrong. Germline CDR1 is WNHNN and CDR2 is SYGVQD (reference sequence). This CDR3 spans 14 amino acids. The CDR3 nucleotides read TGCGCCAGCAGTGAGCTGGGGACCGCCGGGGTGCTGTTTTTT. Amino acid sequence: CASSELGTAGVLFF.

This clonotype has just one count. V and J are TRBV12-3 or TRBV12-4 and TRBJ2-5; D tentatively fits TRBD1 or TRBD2 (6 bases each). The CDR3 length is 13 residues. V shed 3 bases and J shed 5 bases, with 10 bases lying between them. The CDR3 bases are TGTGCCAGCAGTTTTGGAGGGGGGGAGACCCAGTACTTC. Protein product: CASSFGGGETQYF.

The chain carries TRBV6-1 and TRBJ2-2; possibly TRBD2 for D (6 bases). The germline V gene has CDR1 MNHNS and CDR2 SASEGT. CDR3 size: 16 residues. V lost 3 bases, J lost 6 bases, and 17 bases lay in between. CDR3 nucleotide sequence: TGTGCCAGCAGTGAGGAGGAGGGCCAGGGTGCCGGGGAGCTGTTTTTT. It is translated as CASSEEEGQGAGELFF.

In this sample, this clonotype turned up a few times. Possible read error: a much larger clone is one base away. The chain has TRBV10-3 and TRBJ2-1; D is unclear. The DNA end is a closer match to TRBJ2-7, so the J assignment may be wrong. This CDR3 has 13 residues. Germline V gene data show CDR1 as ENHRY and CDR2 as SYGVKD. CDR3 bases: TGTGCCATCAGTGAGTCGTCGTACAATGAGCAGTACTTC. Protein: CAISESSYNEQYF.

This clonotype turned up a few times. The junction and the germline gene differ at one end; a read error may be behind it. V usage is TRBV27 and J usage is TRBJ2-3; either TRBD1 or TRBD2 may supply D (5 bases each). The length of the CDR3 is 13 residues. Looked up from germline, CDR1 is MNHEY and CDR2 is SMNVEV (reference sequence). CDR3 nucleotide sequence: TGTGCCAGGGGTCTGCGGGCCAAGGACATGCAGTACTTT. Its protein is CARGLRAKDMQYF.

This chain connects TRBV27 to TRBJ2-1; D unclear. V was shortened by 3 bases and J by 9 bases, with 15 bases between the two germline ends. The CDR3 is 14 amino acids. Germline loops: CDR1 MNHEY, CDR2 SMNVEV (reference sequence). The CDR3 region has the DNA TGTGCCAGCAGTTTTTTGGGTCGTGTGAGTGAGCAGTTCTTC. This codes for CASSFLGRVSEQFF.

In the case of this clonotype: At one end the junction does not follow the germline gene, possibly because of a read error. The chain links TRBV10-3 to TRBJ2-4; 7 bases align to TRBD2. CDR1 and CDR2 from the germline V gene are ENHRY and SYGVKD. CDR3 length equals 15 residues. As DNA, the CDR3 is TGTGCCATCAGTGAGGGGCTGGGAGGGAAAGATATTCAGTACTTT. It yields the protein CAISEGLGGKDIQYF.

Concerning this clonotype: Germline is not matched at one junction end, which may reflect a read error. The rearrangement uses TRBV27 and TRBJ2-3, with a weak D call TRBD1 (6 bases). CDR3 size: 17 residues. CDR1 MNHEY and CDR2 SMNVEV come from the germline V gene (reference sequence). DNA of the CDR3: TGTGCCAGCAGTAACTTTGAGAGGGGGAGAAACACAGGTACGCAGTATTTT. Residues: CASSNFERGRNTGTQYF.

A remark on this clonotype: One end of the junction does not line up with germline, which may come from a read error. The genes are TRBV6-1 and TRBJ2-4, with a tentative D call TRBD1 (7 bases). CDR1 and CDR2 (germline): MNHNS, SASEGT. The CDR3 consists of 14 residues. The CDR3 reads CASWGDSRKNIQYF. The CDR3 nucleotides are TGTGCCAGCTGGGGGGACAGCCGCAAAAACATTCAGTATTTC.

The V and J genes are TRBV12-5 and TRBJ2-1; D remains unclear. Between the trimmed V and J ends, which lost 5 bases and 6 bases, there was a span of 2 bases. The length of the CDR3 is 10 residues. Per germline, CDR1 LGHNT and CDR2 FRNRAP. The CDR3 region has the DNA TGTGCTAGTGGTACCAATGAGCAGTTCTTC. Translation gives CASGTNEQFF.

By sample share, this clonotype is medium-sized. The chain uses TRBV4-1 and TRBJ2-1; the match to TRBD2 covers 7 bases. J gave up 3 bases and V 4 bases, and 3 bases lay outside the gene matches. The germline gives CDR1 MGHRA, CDR2 YSYEKL. The CDR3 has 14 amino acids. CDR3 protein: CASSRASGYNEQFF. In DNA, the CDR3 is TGCGCCAGCAGCCGTGCTAGCGGCTACAATGAGCAGTTCTTC.

Remarks on this clonotype: Compared with germline, one end of the junction differs, possibly owing to a read error. The CDR3 sequence is CASAGGRRAKDTQYF. The CDR3 coding sequence is TGTGCCAGCGCCGGGGGGCGGAGAGCCAAAGATACGCAGTATTTC. The rearrangement uses TRBV27 and TRBJ2-4; D possibly corresponds to TRBD2 (7 bases). Germline lookup yields CDR1 MNHEY and CDR2 SMNVEV (reference sequence). CDR3 length equals 15 residues.

This clonotype is termed medium-sized (0.01 to 0.1%). V usage is TRBV6-1 and J usage is TRBJ2-7; 8 bases agree with TRBD1. This CDR3 has 15 residues. With V trimmed by 6 bases and J by 5 bases, 12 bases remained unmatched. CDR1 is MNHNS and CDR2 is SASEGT in the germline V gene. CDR3 amino acids: CASRISRDRRDEQYF. CDR3 DNA: TGTGCCAGCAGAATTAGCCGGGACAGGAGAGACGAGCAGTACTTC.